A single sample is the source of the 12 T cell receptor beta chains below, sequenced in a study of T-cell memory formation after mild COVID-19. TCRdb re-analysed the 5' RACE reads in MiXCR, keeping a single row per CDR3 protein. The repertoire holds some 310,000 distinct CDR3 sequences, with 20% to 25% as singletons. The sequenced material came from PBMCs or a T cell subset sorted from them (not recorded which). All receptors derive from a man between 18 and 35 years old who had mild COVID-19 (a few samples of this study predate the infection). Cell type and time point are not known.

Only a few counts were recorded for this clonotype. V and J are TRBV7-9 and TRBJ2-2, with 9 bases fitting TRBD1. This CDR3 contains 16 residues. V trimming: 2 bases; J trimming: 4 bases; junction bases outside the gene matches: 5. Germline CDR1 is SEHNR and CDR2 is FQNEAQ (reference sequence). The CDR3 coding sequence is TGTGCCAGCAGCTTAAATGTGGACAGGGGCACCGGGGAGCTGTTTTTT. This gives the protein CASSLNVDRGTGELFF.

The chain recombines TRBV5-1 with TRBJ2-1; 7 nucleotides line up with TRBD1. Germline V gives CDR1 SGHRS, CDR2 YFSETQ. The CDR3 runs to 15 residues. The V segment lost 0 bases and the J segment 8 bases; nucleotides outside the gene matches: 8. The CDR3 spells CASSLVEGAVDEQFF. CDR3 DNA: TGCGCCAGCAGCTTGGTAGAGGGGGCTGTAGATGAGCAGTTCTTC.

The V gene is TRBV7-2, the J gene TRBJ2-2; D is possibly TRBD2 (5 bases). CDR1 and CDR2 from the germline V gene are SGHTA and FQGNSA. This CDR3 is built from 15 residues. V lost 1 base and J 6 bases, leaving 12 bases between the germline ends. The CDR3 here is CASSLGEWRPGELFF. CDR3 DNA: TGTGCCAGCAGCTTAGGCGAATGGAGGCCCGGGGAGCTGTTTTTT.

This rearrangement joins TRBV11-2 to TRBJ1-2, with no clear D. CDR1 and CDR2 from the germline V gene are SGHAT and FQNNGV. V lost 5 bases to trimming and J lost 6 bases, with 16 bases between them. The CDR3 contains 14 residues. The DNA of the CDR3 is TGTGCCAGCAGCCCAAATGGAGGGTCCGATGGCTACACCTTC. Translation gives CASSPNGGSDGYTF.

The chain combines TRBV6-2 or TRBV6-3 with TRBJ1-4, with TRBD1 as a possible D gene (5 bases). CDR3 length equals 17 residues. Germline V gives CDR1 MNHEY, CDR2 SVGEGT. V lost 0 bases and J 4 bases, leaving 15 bases between the germline ends. This chain's CDR3 is CASSYSRTSVLNEKLFF. The DNA for the CDR3 is TGTGCCAGCAGTTACTCTCGGACAAGCGTACTTAATGAAAAACTGTTTTTT.

This clonotype came up a few times. This chain links TRBV24-1 with TRBJ1-5; D unclear. Germline V gives CDR1 KGHDR, CDR2 SFDVKD. V was cut by 9 bases and J by 9 bases, with 11 bases left in between. The CDR3 has 11 amino acids. CDR3: CATGRMWPQHF. Written as DNA, the CDR3 is TGTGCCACCGGAAGAATGTGGCCCCAGCATTTT.

The chain uses TRBV7-6 and TRBJ1-5; D unresolved. The V end lost 2 bases, the J end lost 2 bases, and 7 bases lay between the germline ends. From germline, CDR1 is SGHVS and CDR2 FNYEAQ. This CDR3 has 14 residues. The CDR3 sequence: CASSLMRGNQPQHF. The CDR3 nucleotides are TGTGCCAGCAGCTTAATGCGAGGCAATCAGCCCCAGCATTTT.

The chain couples TRBV10-3 to TRBJ1-3; D ambiguous. Trimming cost V 4 bases and J 0 bases, with 7 bases left between them. The CDR3 is 14 residues long. Germline V gives CDR1 ENHRY, CDR2 SYGVKD. CDR3 region: CAISVGSSGNTIYF. The CDR3 nucleotides read TGTGCCATCAGTGTAGGGTCCTCTGGAAACACCATATATTTT.

The sample holds a few counts of this clonotype. The rearrangement links TRBV18 to TRBJ1-6; perhaps TRBD1 as D (5 bases). V gave up 2 bases and J gave up 7 bases, with 12 bases separating them. Looked up from germline, CDR1 is KGHSH and CDR2 is LQKENI. The CDR3 has 15 residues. CDR3 in DNA: TGTGCCAGCTCACCATGGCAGGGCGAGAATTCACCCCTCCACTTT. As protein: CASSPWQGENSPLHF.

This chain uses TRBV10-2 with TRBJ1-2, with D perhaps matching TRBD1 (5 bases). Germline CDR1 reads WSHSY; CDR2 reads SAAADI. With 0 bases removed from V and 4 bases from J, the gap between germline ends came to 15 bases. The CDR3 contains 16 residues. CDR3 residues: CASSESIKDGGYGYTF. The CDR3 coding sequence is TGCGCCAGCAGTGAGTCGATTAAGGATGGGGGCTATGGCTACACCTTC.

The chain combines TRBV7-6 with TRBJ2-1; D may be TRBD1 or TRBD2 (6 bases each). The CDR3 runs to 14 residues. The V and J ends lost 6 bases and 5 bases respectively, with 14 bases between them. CDR1 is SGHVS and CDR2 is FNYEAQ in the germline V gene. For the CDR3, the DNA is TGTGCCAGCAGGGGTGGGGGGCCACACAATGAGCAGTTCTTC. It translates to CASRGGGPHNEQFF.

This chain connects TRBV6-6 to TRBJ2-5; D perhaps matches TRBD2 (5 bases). The V gene lost 2 bases and the J gene lost 1 base, with 8 bases spanning the gap. This CDR3 is built from 14 residues. Germline V lookup: CDR1 MNHNY, CDR2 SVGAGI (reference sequence). In DNA form, the CDR3 reads TGTGCCAGCAGTTACGAGGGAAGCCAAGAGACCCAGTACTTC. Translating gives CASSYEGSQETQYF.